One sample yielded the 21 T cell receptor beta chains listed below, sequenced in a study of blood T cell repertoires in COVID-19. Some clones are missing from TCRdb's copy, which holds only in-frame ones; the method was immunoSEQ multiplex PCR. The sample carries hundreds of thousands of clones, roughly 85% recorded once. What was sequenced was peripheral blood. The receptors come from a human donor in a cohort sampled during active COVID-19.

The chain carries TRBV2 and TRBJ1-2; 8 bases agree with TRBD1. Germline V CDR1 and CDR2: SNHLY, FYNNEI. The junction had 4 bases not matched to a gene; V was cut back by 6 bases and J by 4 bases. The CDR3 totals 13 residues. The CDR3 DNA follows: TGTGCCAGCAGGCAGGGGGCCGGCTATGGCTACACCTTC. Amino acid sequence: CASRQGAGYGYTF.

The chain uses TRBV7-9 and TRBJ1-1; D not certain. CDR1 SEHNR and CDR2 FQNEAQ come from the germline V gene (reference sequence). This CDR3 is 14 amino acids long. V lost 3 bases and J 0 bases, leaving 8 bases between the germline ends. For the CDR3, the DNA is TGTGCCAGCAGCTTTAACAGATTGAACACTGAAGCTTTCTTT. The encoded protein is CASSFNRLNTEAFF.

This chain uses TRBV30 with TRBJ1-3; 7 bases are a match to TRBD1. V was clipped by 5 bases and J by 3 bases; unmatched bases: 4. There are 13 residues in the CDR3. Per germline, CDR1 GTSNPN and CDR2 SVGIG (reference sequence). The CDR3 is CAWAGQFGNTIYF. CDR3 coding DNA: TGTGCCTGGGCGGGACAGTTTGGAAACACCATATATTTT.

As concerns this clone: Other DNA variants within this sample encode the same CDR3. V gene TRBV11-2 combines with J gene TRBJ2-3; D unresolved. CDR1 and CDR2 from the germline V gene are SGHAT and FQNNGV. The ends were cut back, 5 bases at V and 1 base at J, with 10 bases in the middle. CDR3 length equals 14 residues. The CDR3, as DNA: TGTGCCAGCAGCCTCCTGGCGGGCACAGATACGCAGTATTTT. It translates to CASSLLAGTDTQYF.

CDR3 DNA sequence: TGTGCCAGCTCACCAACGGACACCTATTCACCCCTCCACTTT. Translation: CASSPTDTYSPLHF. V gene TRBV18 combines with J gene TRBJ1-6; possible D gene TRBD1, 5 bases. Trimming removed 2 bases at V and 8 bases at J, with 10 bases between. The length of the CDR3 is 14 residues. Looked up from germline, CDR1 is KGHSH and CDR2 is LQKENI.

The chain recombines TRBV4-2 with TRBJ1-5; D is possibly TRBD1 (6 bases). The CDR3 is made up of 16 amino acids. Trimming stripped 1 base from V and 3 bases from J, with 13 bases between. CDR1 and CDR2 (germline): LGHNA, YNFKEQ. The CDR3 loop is CASSQVDRTINQPQHF. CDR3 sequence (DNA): TGTGCCAGCAGCCAAGTAGACAGGACGATCAATCAGCCCCAGCATTTT.

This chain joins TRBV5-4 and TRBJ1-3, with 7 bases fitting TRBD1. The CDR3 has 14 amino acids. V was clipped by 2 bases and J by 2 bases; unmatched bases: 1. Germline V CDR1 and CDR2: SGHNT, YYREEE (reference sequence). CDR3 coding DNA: TGTGCCAGCAGCTTCCAGGGGGCTGGAAACACCATATATTTT. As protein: CASSFQGAGNTIYF. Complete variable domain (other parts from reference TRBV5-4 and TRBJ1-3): ETGVTQSPTHLIKTRGQQVTLRCSSQSGHNTVSWYQQALGQGPQFIFQYYREEENGRGNFPPRFSGLQFPNYSSELNVNALELDDSALYLCASSFQGAGNTIYFGEGSWLTVV.

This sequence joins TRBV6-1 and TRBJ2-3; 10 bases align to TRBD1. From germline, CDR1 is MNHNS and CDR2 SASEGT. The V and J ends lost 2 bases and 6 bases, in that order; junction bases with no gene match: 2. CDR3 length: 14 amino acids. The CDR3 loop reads CASSEKDRGDTQYF. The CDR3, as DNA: TGTGCCAGCAGTGAAAAGGACAGGGGGGATACGCAGTATTTT.

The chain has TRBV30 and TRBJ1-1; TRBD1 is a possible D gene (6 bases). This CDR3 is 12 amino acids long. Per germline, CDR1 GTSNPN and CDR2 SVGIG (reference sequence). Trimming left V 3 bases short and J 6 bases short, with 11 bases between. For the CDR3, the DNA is TGTGCCTGGAGGGGGGACACCTCTGAAGCTTTCTTT. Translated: CAWRGDTSEAFF.

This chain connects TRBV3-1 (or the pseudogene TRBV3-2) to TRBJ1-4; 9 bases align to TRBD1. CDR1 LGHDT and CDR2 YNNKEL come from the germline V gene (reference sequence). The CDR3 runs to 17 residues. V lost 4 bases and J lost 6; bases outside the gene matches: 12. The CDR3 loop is CASSRQVVGTGYEKLFF. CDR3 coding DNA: TGTGCCAGCAGCCGCCAAGTAGTAGGGACAGGGTATGAAAAACTGTTTTTT.

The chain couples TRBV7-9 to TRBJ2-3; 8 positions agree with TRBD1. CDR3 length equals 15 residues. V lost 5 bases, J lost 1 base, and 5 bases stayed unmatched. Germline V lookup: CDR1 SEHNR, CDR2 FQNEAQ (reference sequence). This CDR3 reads CASSPGQGGTDTQYF. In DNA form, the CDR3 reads TGTGCCAGCAGCCCCGGACAGGGTGGCACAGATACGCAGTATTTT.

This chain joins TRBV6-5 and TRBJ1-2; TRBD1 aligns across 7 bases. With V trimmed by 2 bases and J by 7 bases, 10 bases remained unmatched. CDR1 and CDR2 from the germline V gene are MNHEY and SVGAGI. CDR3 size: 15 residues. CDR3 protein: CASSYRPGGWGGYTF. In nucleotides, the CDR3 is TGTGCCAGCAGTTACAGGCCAGGGGGTTGGGGTGGCTACACCTTC.

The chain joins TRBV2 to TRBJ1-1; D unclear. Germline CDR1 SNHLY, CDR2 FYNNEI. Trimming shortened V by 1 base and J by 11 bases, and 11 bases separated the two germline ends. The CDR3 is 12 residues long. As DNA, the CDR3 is TGTGCCAGCAGTGAAGGAGGAGGGCGTGCTTTCTTT. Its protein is CASSEGGGRAFF.

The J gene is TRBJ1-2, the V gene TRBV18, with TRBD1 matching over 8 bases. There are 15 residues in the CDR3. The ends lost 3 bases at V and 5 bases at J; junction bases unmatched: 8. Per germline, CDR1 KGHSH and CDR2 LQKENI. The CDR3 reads CASSPTPDREYGYTF. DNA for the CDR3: TGTGCCAGCTCACCGACCCCGGACAGGGAGTATGGCTACACCTTC.

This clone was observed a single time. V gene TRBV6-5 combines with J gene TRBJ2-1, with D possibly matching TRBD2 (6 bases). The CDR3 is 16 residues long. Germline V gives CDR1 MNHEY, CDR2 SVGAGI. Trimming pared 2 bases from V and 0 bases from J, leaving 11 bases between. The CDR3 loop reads CASSYRAGSSYNEQFF. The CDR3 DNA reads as TGTGCCAGCAGTTACAGGGCGGGGTCCTCCTACAATGAGCAGTTCTTC.

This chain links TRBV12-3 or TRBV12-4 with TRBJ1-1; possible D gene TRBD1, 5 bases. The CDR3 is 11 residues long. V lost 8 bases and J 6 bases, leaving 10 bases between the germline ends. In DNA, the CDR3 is TGTGCCAGCCGGCGGGGCCCTGAAGCTTTCTTT. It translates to CASRRGPEAFF.

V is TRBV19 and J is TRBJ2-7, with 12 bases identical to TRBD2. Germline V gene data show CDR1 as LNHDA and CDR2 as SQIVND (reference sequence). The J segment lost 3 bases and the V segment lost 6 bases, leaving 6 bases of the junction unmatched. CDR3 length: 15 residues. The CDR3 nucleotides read TGTGCCAGTAGAGGGTTGACTAGCGGGGGCTACGAGCAGTACTTC. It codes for CASRGLTSGGYEQYF.

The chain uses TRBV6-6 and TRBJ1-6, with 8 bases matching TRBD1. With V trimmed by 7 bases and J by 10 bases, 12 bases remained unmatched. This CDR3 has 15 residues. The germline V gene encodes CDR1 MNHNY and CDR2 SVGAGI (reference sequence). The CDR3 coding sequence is TGTGCCAGCACCCAATTCCAGGGGGCTGACTCACCCCTCCACTTT. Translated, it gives CASTQFQGADSPLHF.

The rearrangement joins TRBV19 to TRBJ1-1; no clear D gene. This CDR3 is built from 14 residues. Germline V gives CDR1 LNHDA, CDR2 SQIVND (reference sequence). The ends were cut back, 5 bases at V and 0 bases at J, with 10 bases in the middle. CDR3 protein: CASSLTPMNTEAFF. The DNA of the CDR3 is TGTGCCAGTAGTCTTACACCGATGAACACTGAAGCTTTCTTT.

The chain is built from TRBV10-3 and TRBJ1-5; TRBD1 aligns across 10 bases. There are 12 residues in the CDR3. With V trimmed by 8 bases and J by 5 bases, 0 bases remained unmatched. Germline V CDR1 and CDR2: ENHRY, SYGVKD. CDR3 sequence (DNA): TGTGCCATCGGGACAGGGGATCAGCCCCAGCATTTT. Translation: CAIGTGDQPQHF.

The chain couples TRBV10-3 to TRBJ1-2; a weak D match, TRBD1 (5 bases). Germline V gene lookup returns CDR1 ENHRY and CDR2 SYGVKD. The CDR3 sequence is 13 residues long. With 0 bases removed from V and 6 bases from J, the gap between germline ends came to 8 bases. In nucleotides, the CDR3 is TGTGCCATCAGTGAGTCAGGGGAACATGGCTACACCTTC. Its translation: CAISESGEHGYTF.